This is a list of T cell receptor beta chains from one sample in a study of blood T cell repertoires in COVID-19. Generated by immunoSEQ multiplex PCR, the TCRdb table keeps only in-frame clones and is missing some. The table lists some 75,000 clones, about 88% of them singletons. The sample consisted of peripheral blood. These receptors originate from a man between 65 and 85 years old with active or convalescent COVID-19. Each CDR3 is given with its conserved first and last residue. The D gene is left open where the match is weak. Only some rows state a clone size, as once, few, many or a class for expanded clones.

D: .; size: .; J: TRBJ1-5; V: TRBV28; DNA: TGTGCCAGCAGTTTACTGGGCTCGAGGGGCAATCAGCCCCAGCATTTT; CDR3: CASSLLGSRGNQPQHF
D: TRBD1; size: .; J: TRBJ2-5; V: TRBV5-8; DNA: TGTGCCAGCAGCCCGGGACAGGGAAGAACCCAGTACTTC; CDR3: CASSPGQGRTQYF
D: .; size: .; J: TRBJ1-1; V: TRBV5-6; DNA: TGTGCCAGCAGCTTGGGTCGTTTGAACACTGAAGCTTTCTTT; CDR3: CASSLGRLNTEAFF
D: TRBD2; size: .; J: TRBJ2-7; V: TRBV29-1; DNA: TGCAGCGTCCCTAGCGGGAGCTCCTACGAGCAGTACTTC; CDR3: CSVPSGSSYEQYF
D: .; size: .; J: TRBJ1-1; V: TRBV7-8; DNA: TGTGCCAGCAGCTCGGGACACCAGAACACTGAAGCTTTCTTT; CDR3: CASSSGHQNTEAFF
D: .; size: many; J: TRBJ1-2; V: TRBV19; DNA: TGTGCCAGTAGTATGGGGAGGGGAACGGAAGGCTACACCTTC; CDR3: CASSMGRGTEGYTF
D: .; size: .; J: TRBJ2-1; V: TRBV3-1/TRBV3-2; DNA: TGTGCCAGCAGCCAGGGTGCGGGCTCCTACAATGAGCAGTTCTTC; CDR3: CASSQGAGSYNEQFF
D: TRBD1; size: .; J: TRBJ2-5; V: TRBV10-1; DNA: TGCGCCAGCAGTGGGACAGGGGGCTGGGAGACCCAGTACTTC; CDR3: CASSGTGGWETQYF
D: .; size: .; J: TRBJ2-2; V: TRBV9; DNA: TGTGCCAGCAGCTTAACAGGTTTAGCCGGGGAGCTGTTTTTT; CDR3: CASSLTGLAGELFF
D: .; size: .; J: TRBJ1-5; V: TRBV5-1; DNA: TGCGCCAGCAGCCTTGGACAGAATCAGCCCCAGCATTTT; CDR3: CASSLGQNQPQHF
D: TRBD1; size: once; J: TRBJ1-5; V: TRBV2; DNA: TGTGCCAGCAGTGCCCGCGGGGACAGCTTATATCAGCCCCAGCATTTT; CDR3: CASSARGDSLYQPQHF
D: .; size: .; J: TRBJ2-1; V: TRBV7-3; DNA: TGTGCCAGCAGCTTGGCGACCAGGAATGAGCAGTTCTTC; CDR3: CASSLATRNEQFF
D: TRBD2; size: few; J: TRBJ2-3; V: TRBV29-1; DNA: TGCAGCGAAACGGGACTAGCTACAGATACGCAGTATTTT; CDR3: CSETGLATDTQYF
D: .; size: .; J: TRBJ1-4; V: TRBV5-4; DNA: TGTGCCAGCAGCCTAGGGGCAGCAACTAATGAAAAACTGTTTTTT; CDR3: CASSLGAATNEKLFF
D: TRBD2; size: .; J: TRBJ2-2; V: TRBV27; DNA: TGTGCCAGCGGTTTAGCGGGAGCGGCCGGGGAGCTGTTTTTT; CDR3: CASGLAGAAGELFF
D: TRBD1; size: .; J: TRBJ1-5; V: TRBV2; DNA: TGTGCCAGCATAAAAGACAGGGGGCCTTCTCATCAGCCCCAGCATTTT; CDR3: CASIKDRGPSHQPQHF
D: TRBD1; size: .; J: TRBJ1-1; V: TRBV14; DNA: TGTGCCAGCAGCCAAGATTATTGGACAGGGAATGAAGCTTTCTTT; CDR3: CASSQDYWTGNEAFF
D: .; size: .; J: TRBJ2-3; V: TRBV6-5; DNA: TGTGCCAGCAGTTACTCGGGCGGGTCTACAGATACGCAGTATTTT; CDR3: CASSYSGGSTDTQYF
D: TRBD1; size: .; J: TRBJ1-6; V: TRBV7-8; DNA: TGTGCCAGCAGCTTAGGTAGCAGGGGGCTTAATTCACCCCTCCACTTT; CDR3: CASSLGSRGLNSPLHF
D: .; size: .; J: TRBJ2-7; V: TRBV7-9; DNA: TGTGCCAGCACCATCTCTGGGGGCCCCTACGAGCAGTACTTC; CDR3: CASTISGGPYEQYF
D: TRBD1; size: .; J: TRBJ1-6; V: TRBV12-3/TRBV12-4; DNA: TGTGCCAGCAGGCGACAGGGCCATTCACCCCTCCACTTT; CDR3: CASRRQGHSPLHF
D: TRBD1; size: .; J: TRBJ1-4; V: TRBV10-2; DNA: TGCGCCAGCAGTGAGTCGGACAGGGGATCAACTAATGAAAAACTGTTTTTT; CDR3: CASSESDRGSTNEKLFF
D: TRBD1; size: .; J: TRBJ2-4; V: TRBV28; DNA: TGTGCCAGCAGTTCCCCCGGGACAGCTGGTGGCGGTTCCGGCATTCAGTACTTC; CDR3: CASSSPGTAGGGSGIQYF
D: .; size: .; J: TRBJ2-6; V: TRBV19; DNA: TGTGCCAGTAGTACGACAGGCTCTGGGGCCAACGTCCTGACTTTC; CDR3: CASSTTGSGANVLTF
D: .; size: .; J: TRBJ2-4; V: TRBV4-2; DNA: TGTGCCAGCAGCCAAGATCGCTTTGGAGGGGCCAAAAACATTCAGTACTTC; CDR3: CASSQDRFGGAKNIQYF
D: TRBD2; size: .; J: TRBJ2-7; V: TRBV14; DNA: TGTGCCAGCAGCCATGGTACTAGCGGGAGGAATATCGACTACGAGCAGTACTTC; CDR3: CASSHGTSGRNIDYEQYF
D: .; size: .; J: TRBJ2-1; V: TRBV5-1; DNA: TGCGCCAGCACCCGGGATCACGGCAGTGAGCAGTTCTTC; CDR3: CASTRDHGSEQFF
D: TRBD2; size: .; J: TRBJ2-7; V: TRBV7-2; DNA: TGTGCCAGCAGCTTAGTAGGTTGGACTAGCGGTTCCTACGAGCAGTACTTC; CDR3: CASSLVGWTSGSYEQYF
D: .; size: .; J: TRBJ2-2; V: TRBV5-1; DNA: TGCGCCAGCAGCTTCCAGCGGCAATACACCGGGGAGCTGTTTTTT; CDR3: CASSFQRQYTGELFF
D: .; size: .; J: TRBJ1-1; V: TRBV12-3/TRBV12-4; DNA: TGTGCCAGCGCGAAATCACAGGTTTTTGAAGCTTTCTTT; CDR3: CASAKSQVFEAFF
D: TRBD2; size: .; J: TRBJ2-1; V: TRBV4-1; DNA: TGCGCCAGCAGCCCTGGGACTAGCGGCTACAATGAGCAGTTCTTC; CDR3: CASSPGTSGYNEQFF
D: .; size: .; J: TRBJ1-2; V: TRBV9; DNA: TGTGCCAGCAGCGCGACGTCTACAGCTAACTATGGCTACACCTTC; CDR3: CASSATSTANYGYTF
D: .; size: .; J: TRBJ2-2; V: TRBV5-1; DNA: TGCGCCAGCAGCTGGGTGGTCGGGACAACCGGGGAGCTGTTTTTT; CDR3: CASSWVVGTTGELFF
D: TRBD2; size: .; J: TRBJ2-1; V: TRBV7-8; DNA: TGTGCCAGCAGCCCCCGACTAGCGGGAGTGGGTGAGCAGTTCTTC; CDR3: CASSPRLAGVGEQFF
D: .; size: .; J: TRBJ1-2; V: TRBV4-1; DNA: TGCGCCAGCAGCCAAGATTTCTCCCATGGCTACACCTTC; CDR3: CASSQDFSHGYTF
D: TRBD2; size: .; J: TRBJ2-3; V: TRBV6-6; DNA: TGTGCCAGCAGTTACACGCGGGGGGGAGATACGCAGTATTTT; CDR3: CASSYTRGGDTQYF
D: .; size: few; J: TRBJ1-1; V: TRBV15; DNA: TGTGCCACCAGCAGAGATTGGACAGAAGCTTTCTTT; CDR3: CATSRDWTEAFF
D: .; size: .; J: TRBJ2-7; V: TRBV25-1; DNA: TGTGCCAGCAGCCCGGGAAATTACGAGCAGTACTTC; CDR3: CASSPGNYEQYF
D: TRBD1; size: .; J: TRBJ1-1; V: TRBV19; DNA: TGTGCCAGTAAGGAGGGGGCTATGAACACTGAAGCTTTCTTT; CDR3: CASKEGAMNTEAFF
D: .; size: .; J: TRBJ1-5; V: TRBV7-2; DNA: TGTGCCAGCAGCCCAGCCCCGGGGGGTCTGAGCAATCAGCCCCAGCATTTT; CDR3: CASSPAPGGLSNQPQHF
D: TRBD1; size: few; J: TRBJ2-3; V: TRBV7-9; DNA: TGTGCCACCTCCGACTCAGGGGGAGATACGCAGTATTTT; CDR3: CATSDSGGDTQYF